The rows below give T cell receptor beta chains drawn from one sample of a study of regulatory T cells in long-lasting Graves disease. TCRdb passed the multiplex PCR reads through MiXCR, listing each CDR3 protein once. The sample carries approximately 470,000 distinct CDR3 sequences, about 16% recorded once. The same sample was also used in a study of T cells in Graves' hyperthyroidism and ophthalmopathy.

Sequences were derived from peripheral blood mononuclear cells (PBMCs), sampled at new diagnosis, from a patient treated with antithyroid drugs. All receptors come from a man aged 35 to 55 with Graves disease. Each CDR3 is given with its conserved first and last residue. The D gene is left open where the match is weak. Clone size appears in some rows only: once, few, many, or a class for an expanded clone.

DNA,CDR3,J,size,D,V
TGCAGTGCCCCGGACCTGGGGAACACTGAAGCTTTCTTT,CSAPDLGNTEAFF,TRBJ1-1,NA,NA,TRBV20-1
TGTGCCAGCAGCCCAGACAGGCGATTGGACTTC,CASSPDRRLDF,TRBJ2-7,NA,NA,TRBV7-9
TGTGCCAGCAGCCCGGACTCCGGGACAGGGTACCACGAGCAGTACTTC,CASSPDSGTGYHEQYF,TRBJ2-7,many,TRBD1,TRBV7-9
TGTGCCAGCAAAAAACCGGGACTAGCGGGAGTTGGGTCCTACGAGCAGTACTTC,CASKKPGLAGVGSYEQYF,TRBJ2-7,many,TRBD2,TRBV6-1
TGTACCAGCAGCCAGCTAGGAGCCGGGGAGCTGTTTTTT,CTSSQLGAGELFF,TRBJ2-2,NA,NA,TRBV7-6
TGTGCCAGCAGTACCCGACAGGGAGTTCAGCCCCAGCATTTT,CASSTRQGVQPQHF,TRBJ1-5,many,TRBD1,TRBV27
TGTGCCAGCAGCTGGGGACTAGCGATTTCCTACGAGCAGTACTTC,CASSWGLAISYEQYF,TRBJ2-7,many,TRBD2,TRBV3-1
TGTGCCAGCAGCCAATTAACAGCCGGGGAGCTGTTTTTT,CASSQLTAGELFF,TRBJ2-2,few,NA,TRBV16
TGTGCCAGCAGCGTGGGCGGGAGCTCCTACGAGCAGTACTTC,CASSVGGSSYEQYF,TRBJ2-7,NA,TRBD2,TRBV9
TGTGCCAGCAGTTGGGTAGGAGGACAGGGGAGGACAGATACGCAGTATTTT,CASSWVGGQGRTDTQYF,TRBJ2-3,many,TRBD1,TRBV28
TGTGCCAGCAGCCTACCTAGCGTCAATGAGCAGTTCTTC,CASSLPSVNEQFF,TRBJ2-1,many,NA,TRBV3-1
TGTGCCAGCAGTTGGGACTTTCGCTCCTACAATGAGCAGTTCTTC,CASSWDFRSYNEQFF,TRBJ2-1,many,NA,TRBV7-2
TGTGCCAGCAGCAGACCAGCAAATGAGCAGTTCTTC,CASSRPANEQFF,TRBJ2-1,many,NA,TRBV7-2
TGCGCCAGCAGCTTGATGGGACAGAAGTACGAGCAGTACTTC,CASSLMGQKYEQYF,TRBJ2-7,many,TRBD1,TRBV5-1
TGCGCCAGCAGCGGAGGGTACACCGGGGAGCTGTTTTTT,CASSGGYTGELFF,TRBJ2-2,many,NA,TRBV5-1
TGTGCCAGCTCACTCGGGAACCCAAGGGATTATGAGCAGTTCTTC,CASSLGNPRDYEQFF,TRBJ2-1,many,NA,TRBV18
TGTGCCAGTAGTGTCAGGACAAGAATGAACACTGAAGCTTTCTTT,CASSVRTRMNTEAFF,TRBJ1-1,NA,NA,TRBV19
TGTGCCAGTAGTAACGGACAGGGGGCCATCTACGAGCAGTACTTC,CASSNGQGAIYEQYF,TRBJ2-7,few,TRBD1,TRBV19
TGTGCCAGCAGCTTAGATCGACAGGGCCTCCCTCTCACCTTC,CASSLDRQGLPLTF,TRBJ1-2,many,TRBD1,TRBV11-2
TGTGCCAGCAAGCAAGGGCCCGGACTAGTGGCTCGCGAGCAGTACTTC,CASKQGPGLVAREQYF,TRBJ2-7,many,TRBD2,TRBV28
TGCAGCGTTGGGGGTGTGGGGATGAACACTGAAGCTTTCTTT,CSVGGVGMNTEAFF,TRBJ1-1,NA,NA,TRBV29-1
TGTGCCAGCAGCTCAGGACTGAACAATGAGCAGTTCTTC,CASSSGLNNEQFF,TRBJ2-1,many,NA,TRBV28
TGTGCCAGCAGCTTAAGGGGGAGGGGGGTATCTAACTATGGCTACACCTTC,CASSLRGRGVSNYGYTF,TRBJ1-2,many,NA,TRBV13
TGCAGTGCTATAGGGGGAGCTCCCACCGGGGGCACCGGGGAGCTGTTTTTT,CSAIGGAPTGGTGELFF,TRBJ2-2,many,NA,TRBV20-1
TGTGCCAGCAGTGAGGAGGGGGGGACCCAGTACTTC,CASSEEGGTQYF,TRBJ2-5,many,NA,TRBV2
TGCAGTGCTAGTTCTAGCGGGAGGGGCCCAGATACGCAGTATTTT,CSASSSGRGPDTQYF,TRBJ2-3,NA,TRBD2,TRBV20-1
TGTGCCACCCACCCCCCGGCAGGGAGGGAATCTGGAAACACCATATATTTT,CATHPPAGRESGNTIYF,TRBJ1-3,few,NA,TRBV7-9
TGTGCCAGTAGTTTCCTACAGGGGGAAGCTTTCTTT,CASSFLQGEAFF,TRBJ1-1,NA,TRBD1,TRBV19
TGCGTCAGCAGCTTGATGGCCACTAGCGACTACGAGCAGTACTTC,CVSSLMATSDYEQYF,TRBJ2-7,many,TRBD2,TRBV5-1
TGTGCCAGCAGTTTAGTAGCGGGAGTAATCGGTGAGCAGTTCTTC,CASSLVAGVIGEQFF,TRBJ2-1,few,TRBD2,TRBV12-3/TRBV12-4
TGTGCCAGCAGCTTAGGGCTAGCGGGAGGGCCAAAAGAGCAGTACTTC,CASSLGLAGGPKEQYF,TRBJ2-7,many,TRBD2,TRBV7-8
TGCAGCGCACAGACAGGGCGTGAAAACACCATATATTTT,CSAQTGRENTIYF,TRBJ1-3,few,TRBD1,TRBV29-1
TGTGCCAGCAGACAGACAGGGACCAATCAGCCCCAGCATTTT,CASRQTGTNQPQHF,TRBJ1-5,NA,TRBD1,TRBV2
TGCAGTGCTAGATGGACAGCTGGAAACACCATATATTTT,CSARWTAGNTIYF,TRBJ1-3,many,NA,TRBV20-1
TGCGCCAGCAGTTTGAGGCCGGGACAGGGCCCAAACAATCAGCCCCAGCATTTT,CASSLRPGQGPNNQPQHF,TRBJ1-5,NA,TRBD1,TRBV5-1
TGTGCGGTAGCCGGGACTGTTAATTCACCCCTCCACTTT,CAVAGTVNSPLHF,TRBJ1-6,NA,NA,TRBV28
TGCAGCTCCCGAAAAGAGACCCAGTACTTC,CSSRKETQYF,TRBJ2-5,NA,NA,TRBV20-1